This entry lists 16 T cell receptor beta chains sequenced from one sample in a study of blood T cell repertoires in COVID-19. Some clones are missing from TCRdb's copy, which holds only in-frame ones; the method was immunoSEQ multiplex PCR. Seen here are approximately 110,000 clones, 86% observed once, and the top ten hold about 5.4%. What was sequenced was peripheral blood. All receptors come from a human donor in a cohort sampled during active COVID-19.

This chain links TRBV11-2 with TRBJ1-1; 7 bases are shared with TRBD1. Unmatched junction bases numbered 8, after V lost 5 bases and J lost 5 bases. Germline V gene sequence: CDR1 SGHAT, CDR2 FQNNGV. The CDR3 loop spans 14 amino acids. CDR3 DNA sequence: TGTGCCAGCAGCGGGCGCACAGGGGTGACTGAAGCTTTCTTT. Protein: CASSGRTGVTEAFF.

The gene calls are TRBV7-2 and TRBJ1-2; 12 nucleotides align to TRBD1. Germline CDR1 is SGHTA and CDR2 is FQGNSA. CDR3 size: 16 residues. After removal of 1 base from V and 3 bases from J, the junction contained 3 bases not matched to a gene. The chain's CDR3 is CASSLVGTGGDYGYTF. The CDR3 DNA sequence: TGTGCCAGCAGCTTAGTTGGGACAGGGGGCGACTATGGCTACACCTTC.

The chain combines TRBV19 with TRBJ1-1, with 7 bases identical to TRBD1. Germline assignment: CDR1 LNHDA and CDR2 SQIVND (reference sequence). V lost 3 bases, J lost 1 base, and 11 bases stayed unmatched. The CDR3 totals 17 residues. For the CDR3, the DNA is TGTGCCAGTAGTATCGAGGAAAGACAGGGACCGAACACTGAAGCTTTCTTT. It encodes CASSIEERQGPNTEAFF. Filled out from reference TRBV19 and TRBJ1-1, the complete variable domain reads DGGITQSPKYLFRKEGQNVTLSCEQNLNHDAMYWYRQDPGQGLRLIYYSQIVNDFQKGDIAEGYSVSREKKESFPLTVTSAQKNPTAFYLCASSIEERQGPNTEAFFGQGTRLTVV.

The CDR3 sequence is CASSTGQGVDQPQHF. The CDR3 DNA follows: TGTGCCAGCAGTACGGGACAGGGGGTGGATCAGCCCCAGCATTTT. This chain connects TRBV6-6 to TRBJ1-5, with 11 bases fitting TRBD1. The CDR3 runs 15 residues. J gave up 5 bases and V 5 bases, and 5 bases lay outside the gene matches. From germline, CDR1 is MNHNY and CDR2 SVGAGI (reference sequence).

Regarding this clone: Its ends do not fully match the called genes, so a read error is possible. This chain uses TRBV7-9 with TRBJ2-7; TRBD1 agrees at 9 bases. From germline, CDR1 is SEHNR and CDR2 FQNEAQ (reference sequence). The CDR3 sequence is 11 residues long. The CDR3 region is CASSTDRGTVF. The DNA of the CDR3 is TGTGCCAGCAGCACAGACAGGGGGACTGTCTTC.

The genes are TRBV6-5 and TRBJ2-7, with TRBD1 identical over 7 bases. Germline loops: CDR1 MNHEY, CDR2 SVGAGI. V dropped 6 bases and J dropped 7; count of bases not matched to a gene: 12. The CDR3 spans 14 residues. CDR3 in amino acids: CASSHPQGKGEQYF. CDR3 DNA sequence: TGTGCCAGCAGCCACCCACAGGGGAAAGGGGAGCAGTACTTC.

The chain carries TRBV18 and TRBJ2-7; D might be TRBD2 (5 bases). Deletions cut 5 bases from V and 0 bases from J, with 17 bases between. Germline CDR1 is KGHSH and CDR2 is LQKENI. The CDR3 contains 16 residues. CDR3 region: CASSSGLSQISYEQYF. CDR3 coding DNA: TGTGCCAGCTCATCAGGACTCTCCCAAATCTCCTACGAGCAGTACTTC. The variable domain in full, completed from reference TRBV18 and TRBJ2-7, reads NAGVMQNPRHLVRRRGQEARLRCSPMKGHSHVYWYRQLPEEGLKFMVYLQKENIIDESGMPKERFSAEFPKEGPSILRIQQVVRGDSAAYFCASSSGLSQISYEQYFGPGTRLTVT.

V and J are TRBV7-9 and TRBJ2-7; TRBD1 is a possible D gene (6 bases). This CDR3 is 15 amino acids long. Trimming cost V 5 bases and J 3 bases, with 17 bases left between them. Germline V CDR1 and CDR2: SEHNR, FQNEAQ (reference sequence). The CDR3 DNA follows: TGTGCCAGCAGCCGGGTGGGCCAGGGGCACTACGAGCAGTACTTC. This sequence encodes CASSRVGQGHYEQYF.

The rearrangement links TRBV2 to TRBJ1-4, with D possibly being TRBD1 (6 bases). This CDR3 has 13 amino acids. Trimming took 5 bases from V and 8 from J, leaving 12 bases between them. CDR1 is SNHLY, CDR2 FYNNEI, per germline. The CDR3 DNA follows: TGTGCCAGCAGTAGATCAGGGGTCGAAAAACTGTTTTTT. Translating it yields CASSRSGVEKLFF.

The chain couples TRBV4-3 to TRBJ1-5; D gene unclear. V lost 0 bases and J 4 bases, leaving 16 bases between the germline ends. There are 17 residues in the CDR3. Germline values: CDR1 LGHNA, CDR2 YSLEER. CDR3 nucleotide sequence: TGCGCCAGCAGCCAAGATATTTCAGGCAGCCGAAATCAGCCCCAGCATTTT. This translates into CASSQDISGSRNQPQHF.

This chain connects TRBV11-3 to TRBJ2-2, with 12 bases identical to TRBD2. With V trimmed by 5 bases and J by 8 bases, 6 bases remained unmatched. The germline V gene encodes CDR1 SGHNT and CDR2 YENEEA. The CDR3 sequence is 15 residues long. Written as DNA, the CDR3 is TGTGCCAGCAGCCCCGGACTAGCGGGGCGGGGGGAGCTGTTTTTT. It codes for CASSPGLAGRGELFF.

V is TRBV5-6 and J is TRBJ2-7; 13 bases line up with TRBD2. This CDR3 contains 17 residues. Germline V CDR1 and CDR2: SGHDT, YYEEEE. V lost 4 bases, J lost 1 base, and 8 bases stayed unmatched. The CDR3 nucleotides read TGTGCCAGCAGCCTACAAGGACTAGCGGGAGTATCCTACGAGCAGTACTTC. Translating gives CASSLQGLAGVSYEQYF.

The rearrangement links TRBV6-2 or TRBV6-3 to TRBJ1-1; D gene uncertain. CDR3 length: 11 amino acids. Trimming removed 2 bases at V and 10 bases at J, with 8 bases between. Looked up from germline, CDR1 is MNHEY and CDR2 is SVGEGT. CDR3 amino acids: CASSYMSVAFF. The CDR3 DNA reads as TGTGCCAGCAGTTACATGTCGGTAGCTTTCTTT.

The chain links TRBV19 to TRBJ1-5; TRBD1 aligns across 9 bases. J was trimmed by 2 bases and V by 10 bases; bases with no gene match: 12. The CDR3 is made up of 16 amino acids. CDR1 is LNHDA, CDR2 SQIVND, per germline (reference sequence). CDR3 DNA sequence: TGTGCCACCACAGATCCGGGACAGGGTCGCAATCAGCCCCAGCATTTT. Translation: CATTDPGQGRNQPQHF.

CDR3 DNA: TGCGCCAGCAGCCAAGATCCGGCTAGCGGGAGGGACAATGAGCAGTTCTTC. Translating it yields CASSQDPASGRDNEQFF. The rearrangement uses TRBV4-1 and TRBJ2-1, with 12 bases aligning to TRBD2. Germline CDR1 is MGHRA and CDR2 is YSYEKL. Trimming removed 0 bases from V and 5 bases from J; junction bases left unmatched: 5. The CDR3 runs to 17 residues.

This rearrangement joins TRBV2 to TRBJ1-2; 8 positions match TRBD1. The CDR3 has 15 amino acids. V was pared by 5 bases and J by 4 bases, with 9 bases of the junction left unmatched. CDR1 and CDR2 from the germline V gene are SNHLY and FYNNEI. This CDR3 is CASSSDRGVGYGYTF. CDR3 DNA: TGTGCCAGCAGTTCCGACAGGGGAGTCGGCTATGGCTACACCTTC.